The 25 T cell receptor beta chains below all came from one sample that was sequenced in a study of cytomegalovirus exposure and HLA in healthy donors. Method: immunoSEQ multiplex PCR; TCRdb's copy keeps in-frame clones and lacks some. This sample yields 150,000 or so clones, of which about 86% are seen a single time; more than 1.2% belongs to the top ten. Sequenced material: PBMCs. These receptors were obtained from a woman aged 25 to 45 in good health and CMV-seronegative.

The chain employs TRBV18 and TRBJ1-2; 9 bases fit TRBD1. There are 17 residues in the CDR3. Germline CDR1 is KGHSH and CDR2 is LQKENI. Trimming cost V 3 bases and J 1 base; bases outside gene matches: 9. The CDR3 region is CASSPSDRGANNYGYTF. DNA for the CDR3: TGTGCCAGCTCACCGTCCGACAGGGGGGCTAATAACTATGGCTACACCTTC.

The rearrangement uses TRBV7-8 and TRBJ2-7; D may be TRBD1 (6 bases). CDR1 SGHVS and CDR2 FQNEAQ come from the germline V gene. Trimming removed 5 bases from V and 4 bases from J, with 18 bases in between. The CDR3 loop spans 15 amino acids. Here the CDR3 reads CASSPAGTQEYEQYF. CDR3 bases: TGTGCCAGCAGCCCAGCCGGGACACAGGAATACGAGCAGTACTTC.

As DNA, the CDR3 is TGTGCCAGCAGCCCCACAGGGGGCGAGACCCAGTACTTC. Amino acids: CASSPTGGETQYF. V gene TRBV7-7 combines with J gene TRBJ2-5; 9 nucleotides align to TRBD1. The length of the CDR3 is 13 residues. The V segment lost 5 bases and the J segment 5 bases; nucleotides outside the gene matches: 3. Germline loops: CDR1 SSHAT, CDR2 FNYEAQ (reference sequence).

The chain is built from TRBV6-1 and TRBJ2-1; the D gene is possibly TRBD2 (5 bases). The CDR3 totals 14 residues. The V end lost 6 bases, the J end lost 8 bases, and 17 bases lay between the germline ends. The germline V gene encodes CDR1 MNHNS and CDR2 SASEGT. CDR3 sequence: CASSSGLFWYEQFF. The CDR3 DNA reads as TGTGCCAGCAGCTCCGGACTCTTTTGGTATGAGCAGTTCTTC.

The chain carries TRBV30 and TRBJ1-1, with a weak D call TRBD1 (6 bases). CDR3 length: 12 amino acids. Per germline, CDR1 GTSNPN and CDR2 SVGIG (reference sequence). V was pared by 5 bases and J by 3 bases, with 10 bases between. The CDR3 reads CAWGQRHTEAFF. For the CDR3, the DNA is TGTGCCTGGGGACAGAGGCACACTGAAGCTTTCTTT.

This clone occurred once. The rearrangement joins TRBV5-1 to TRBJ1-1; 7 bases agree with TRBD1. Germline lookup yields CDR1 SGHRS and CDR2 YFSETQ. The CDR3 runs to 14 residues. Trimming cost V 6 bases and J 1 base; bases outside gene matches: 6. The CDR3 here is CASTKQGPNTEAFF. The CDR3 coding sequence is TGCGCCAGCACCAAACAGGGGCCGAACACTGAAGCTTTCTTT.

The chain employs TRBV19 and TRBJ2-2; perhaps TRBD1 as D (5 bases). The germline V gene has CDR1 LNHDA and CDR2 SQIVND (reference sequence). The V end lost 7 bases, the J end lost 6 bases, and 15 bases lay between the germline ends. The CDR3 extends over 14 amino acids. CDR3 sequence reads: CASNPGATAGELFF. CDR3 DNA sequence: TGTGCCAGTAACCCTGGGGCGACGGCCGGGGAGCTGTTTTTT.

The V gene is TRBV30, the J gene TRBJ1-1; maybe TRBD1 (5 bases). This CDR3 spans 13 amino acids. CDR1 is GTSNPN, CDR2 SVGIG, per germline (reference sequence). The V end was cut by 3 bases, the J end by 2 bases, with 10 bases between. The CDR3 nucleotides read TGTGCCTGGAGAGTAAGGGGAAACACTGAAGCTTTCTTT. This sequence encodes CAWRVRGNTEAFF.

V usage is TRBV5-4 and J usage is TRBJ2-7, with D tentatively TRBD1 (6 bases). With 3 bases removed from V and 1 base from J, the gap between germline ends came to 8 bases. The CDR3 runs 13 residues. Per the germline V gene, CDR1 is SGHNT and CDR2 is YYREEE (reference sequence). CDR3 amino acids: CASSYGQSYEQYF. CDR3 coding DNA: TGTGCCAGCAGCTACGGACAGTCCTACGAGCAGTACTTC.

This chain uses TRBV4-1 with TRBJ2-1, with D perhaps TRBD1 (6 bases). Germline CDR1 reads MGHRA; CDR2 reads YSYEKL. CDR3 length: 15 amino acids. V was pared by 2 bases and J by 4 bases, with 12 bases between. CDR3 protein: CASSQKDSLYNEQFF. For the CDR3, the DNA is TGCGCCAGCAGCCAAAAGGACAGTCTTTACAATGAGCAGTTCTTC.

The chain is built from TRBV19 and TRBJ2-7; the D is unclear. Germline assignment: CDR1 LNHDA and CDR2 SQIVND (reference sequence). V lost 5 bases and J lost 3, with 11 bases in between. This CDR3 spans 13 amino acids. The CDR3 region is CASSYDTFYEQYF. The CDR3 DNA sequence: TGTGCCAGTAGTTATGACACGTTCTACGAGCAGTACTTC.

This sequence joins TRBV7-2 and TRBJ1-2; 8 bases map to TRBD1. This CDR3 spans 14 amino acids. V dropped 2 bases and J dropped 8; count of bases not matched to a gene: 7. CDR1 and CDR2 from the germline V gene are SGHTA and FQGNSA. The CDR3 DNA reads TGTGCCAGCAGCTTAAAGGGACAGGTGGGGGGCTACACCTTC. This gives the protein CASSLKGQVGGYTF.

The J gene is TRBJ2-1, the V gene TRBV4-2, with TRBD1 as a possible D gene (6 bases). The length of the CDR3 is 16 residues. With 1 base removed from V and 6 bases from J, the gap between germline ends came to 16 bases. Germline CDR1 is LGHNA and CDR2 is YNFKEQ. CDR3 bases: TGTGCCAGCAGCCAAGTGGTGGCAGGGGCATTCAATGAGCAGTTCTTC. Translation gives CASSQVVAGAFNEQFF.

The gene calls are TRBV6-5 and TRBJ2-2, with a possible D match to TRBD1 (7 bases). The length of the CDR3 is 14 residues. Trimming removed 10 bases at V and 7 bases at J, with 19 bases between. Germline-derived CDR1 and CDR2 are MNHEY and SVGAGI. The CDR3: CATSPGGLGGELFF. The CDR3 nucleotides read TGTGCCACCTCGCCAGGGGGGCTTGGCGGGGAGCTGTTTTTT.

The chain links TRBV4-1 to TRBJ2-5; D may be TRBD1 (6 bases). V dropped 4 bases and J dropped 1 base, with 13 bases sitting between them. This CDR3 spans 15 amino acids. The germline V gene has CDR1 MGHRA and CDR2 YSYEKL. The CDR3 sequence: CASSLFGQTQETQYF. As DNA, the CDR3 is TGCGCCAGCAGCCTATTCGGACAGACCCAAGAGACCCAGTACTTC.

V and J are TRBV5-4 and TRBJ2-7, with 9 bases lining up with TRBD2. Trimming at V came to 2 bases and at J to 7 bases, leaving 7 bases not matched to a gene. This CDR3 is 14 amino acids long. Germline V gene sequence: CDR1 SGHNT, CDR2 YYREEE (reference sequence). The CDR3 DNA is TGTGCCAGCAGCTTTGGGACTAGCTCACGGGAGCAGTACTTC. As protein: CASSFGTSSREQYF.

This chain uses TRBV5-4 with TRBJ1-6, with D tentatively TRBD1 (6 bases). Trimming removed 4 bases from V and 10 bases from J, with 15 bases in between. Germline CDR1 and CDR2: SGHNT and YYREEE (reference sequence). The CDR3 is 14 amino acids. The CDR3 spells CASSPYRTDSPLHF. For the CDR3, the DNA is TGTGCCAGCAGCCCCTATAGGACAGACTCACCCCTCCACTTT.

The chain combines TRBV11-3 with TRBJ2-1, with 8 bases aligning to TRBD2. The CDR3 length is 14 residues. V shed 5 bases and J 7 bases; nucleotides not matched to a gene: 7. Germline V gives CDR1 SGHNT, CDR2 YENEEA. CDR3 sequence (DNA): TGTGCCAGCAGCCCCGGGACTAGTTTGAATGAGCAGTTCTTC. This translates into CASSPGTSLNEQFF. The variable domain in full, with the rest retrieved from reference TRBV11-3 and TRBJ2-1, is EAGVVQSPRYKIIEKKQPVAFWCNPISGHNTLYWYLQNLGQGPELLIRYENEEAVDDSQLPKDRFSAERLKGVDSTLKIQPAELGDSAVYLCASSPGTSLNEQFFGPGTRLTVL.

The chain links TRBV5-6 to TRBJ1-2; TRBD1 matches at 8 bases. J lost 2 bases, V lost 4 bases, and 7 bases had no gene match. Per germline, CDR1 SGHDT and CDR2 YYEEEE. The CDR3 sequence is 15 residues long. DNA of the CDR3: TGTGCCAGCAGCCCCGGACAGGGATGGAACTATGGCTACACCTTC. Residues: CASSPGQGWNYGYTF.

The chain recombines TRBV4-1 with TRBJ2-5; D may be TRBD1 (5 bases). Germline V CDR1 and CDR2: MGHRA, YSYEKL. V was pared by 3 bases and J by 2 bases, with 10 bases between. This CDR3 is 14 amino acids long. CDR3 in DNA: TGCGCCAGCAGCCAGGTGCAGGGTCAAGAGACCCAGTACTTC. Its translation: CASSQVQGQETQYF.

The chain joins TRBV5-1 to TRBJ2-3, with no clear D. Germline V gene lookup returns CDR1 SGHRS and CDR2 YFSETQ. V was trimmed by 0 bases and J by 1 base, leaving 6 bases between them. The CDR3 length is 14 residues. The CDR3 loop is CASSLVFGTDTQYF. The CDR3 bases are TGCGCCAGCAGCTTGGTTTTCGGCACAGATACGCAGTATTTT.

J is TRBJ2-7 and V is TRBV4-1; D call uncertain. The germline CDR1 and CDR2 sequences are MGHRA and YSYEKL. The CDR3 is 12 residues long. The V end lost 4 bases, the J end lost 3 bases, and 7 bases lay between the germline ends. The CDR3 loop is CASSPPGYEQYF. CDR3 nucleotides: TGCGCCAGCAGCCCTCCGGGCTACGAGCAGTACTTC.

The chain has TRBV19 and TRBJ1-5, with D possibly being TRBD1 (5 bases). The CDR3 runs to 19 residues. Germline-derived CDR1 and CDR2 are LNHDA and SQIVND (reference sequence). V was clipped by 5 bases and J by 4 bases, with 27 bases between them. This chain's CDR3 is CASSVPNTGQPVRNQPQHF. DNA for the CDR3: TGTGCCAGTAGTGTACCAAACACCGGACAACCTGTGAGAAATCAGCCCCAGCATTTT.

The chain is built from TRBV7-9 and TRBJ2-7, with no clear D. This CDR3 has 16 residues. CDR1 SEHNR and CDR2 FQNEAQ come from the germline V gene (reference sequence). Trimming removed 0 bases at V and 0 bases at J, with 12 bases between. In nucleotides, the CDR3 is TGTGCCAGCAGCTTAGCCGGCCCGACACTCTCCTACGAGCAGTACTTC. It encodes CASSLAGPTLSYEQYF.

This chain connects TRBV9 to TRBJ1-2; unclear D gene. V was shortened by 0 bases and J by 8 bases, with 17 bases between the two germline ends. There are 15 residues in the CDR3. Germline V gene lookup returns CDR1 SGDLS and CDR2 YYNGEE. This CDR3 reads CASSVGPEREWGYTF. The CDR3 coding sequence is TGTGCCAGCAGCGTAGGCCCGGAGAGGGAATGGGGCTACACCTTC.